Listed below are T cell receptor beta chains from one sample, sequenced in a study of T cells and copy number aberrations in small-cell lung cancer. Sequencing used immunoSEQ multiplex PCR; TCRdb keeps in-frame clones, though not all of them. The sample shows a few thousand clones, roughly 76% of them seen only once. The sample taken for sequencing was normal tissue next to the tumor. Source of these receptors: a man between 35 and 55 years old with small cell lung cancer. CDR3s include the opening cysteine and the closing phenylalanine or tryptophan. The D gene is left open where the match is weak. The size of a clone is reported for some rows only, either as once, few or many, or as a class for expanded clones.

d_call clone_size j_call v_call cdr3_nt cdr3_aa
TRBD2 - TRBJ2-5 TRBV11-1 TGTGCCAGCAGCTCTCTAGCGGGAGGGCCCGAGACCCAGTACTTC CASSSLAGGPETQYF
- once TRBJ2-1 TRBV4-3 TGCGCCAGCAGCCAAGTTACGGAGGGATGGAATGAGCAGTTCTTC CASSQVTEGWNEQFF
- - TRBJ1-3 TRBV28 TGTGCCAGCAGTACCCATGCAGGAGGCTCTGGAAACACCATATATTTT CASSTHAGGSGNTIYF
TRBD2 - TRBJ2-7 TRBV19 TGTGCCAGTAGCAGGGGGGGGACTAGCGGCTACGAGCAGTACTTC CASSRGGTSGYEQYF
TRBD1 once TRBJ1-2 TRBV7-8 TGTGCCAGCAGCTTAGGGGACAGGGGAAATGGTGGCTACACCTTC CASSLGDRGNGGYTF
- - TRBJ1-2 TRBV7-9 TGTGCCAGCAGCTTAGAGTGGGCAGGTGGCTATGGCTACACCTTC CASSLEWAGGYGYTF
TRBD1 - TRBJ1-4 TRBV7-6 TGTGCCAGCAGCGCCCTCGCCGGGACAGCTAATGAAAAACTGTTTTTT CASSALAGTANEKLFF
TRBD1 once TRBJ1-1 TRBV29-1 TGCAGCGTTGTAAGGGGGCAGAGCACTGAAGCTTTCTTT CSVVRGQSTEAFF
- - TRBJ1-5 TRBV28 TGTGCCAGCAGTTTAGTTGGCAATCAGCCCCAGCATTTT CASSLVGNQPQHF
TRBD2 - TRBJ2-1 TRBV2 TGTGCCAGCAGCCTCAGCGGGGGACCCTCCTACAATGAGCAGTTCTTC CASSLSGGPSYNEQFF
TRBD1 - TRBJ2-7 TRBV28 TGTGCCAGCAGTTTTGGGACAGGGGATTTCTACGAGCAGTACTTC CASSFGTGDFYEQYF
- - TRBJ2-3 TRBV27 TGTGCCAGCAGTTTATCGGCCGGCGCCTTCACAGATACGCAGTATTTT CASSLSAGAFTDTQYF
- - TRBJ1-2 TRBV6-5 TGTGCCAGCAGTTACGAGGCGGCTAACTATGGCTACACCTTC CASSYEAANYGYTF
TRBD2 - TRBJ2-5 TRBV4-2 TGTGCCAGCAGCCAAGGGCGGGGACTAGCGGGCCAAGAGACCCAGTACTTC CASSQGRGLAGQETQYF
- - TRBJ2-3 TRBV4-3 TGCGCCAGCAGCCAAGGGGCGACAGATACGCAGTATTTT CASSQGATDTQYF
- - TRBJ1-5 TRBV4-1 TGCGCCAGCAGCCAAGGCAGGGGCCTTAATCAGCCCCAGCATTTT CASSQGRGLNQPQHF
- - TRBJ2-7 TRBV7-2 TGTGCCAGCAGCCCCGGGGCGTCGAGCTCCTACGAGCAGTACTTC CASSPGASSSYEQYF
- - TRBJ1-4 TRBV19 TGTGCCAGCCAGTCGGCTGAAAAACTGTTTTTT CASQSAEKLFF
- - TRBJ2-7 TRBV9 TGTGCCAGCAGCGTAGACGGCAGCTCCTACGAGCAGTACTTC CASSVDGSSYEQYF
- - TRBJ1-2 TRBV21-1 TGTGCCAGCAGCATCCCGGGCACGGACCTATGTGGCTACACCTTC CASSIPGTDLCGYTF
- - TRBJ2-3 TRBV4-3 TGCGCCAGCAGCCAAGAATACGGTGGGGTTGGCACAGATACGCAGTATTTT CASSQEYGGVGTDTQYF
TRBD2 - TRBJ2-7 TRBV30 TGTGCCTGGAGTGTAGGTAGCGGGAGGGTCGAGCAGTACTTC CAWSVGSGRVEQYF
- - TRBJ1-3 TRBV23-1 TGCGCCAGCAGTCAACCCGGGACGACGGAAAACACCATATATTTT CASSQPGTTENTIYF
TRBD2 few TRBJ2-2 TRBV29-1 TGCAGCGCTGGGGAGGGCCGTGTCACCGGGGAGCTGTTTTTT CSAGEGRVTGELFF
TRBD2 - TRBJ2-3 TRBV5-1 TGCGCCAGCAGCTTGGTCGGTAGCGGGAGCACAGATACGCAGTATTTT CASSLVGSGSTDTQYF
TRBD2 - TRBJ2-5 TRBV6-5 TGTGCCAGCAGCTCAGCGGGGCCCCAAGAGACCCAGTACTTC CASSSAGPQETQYF
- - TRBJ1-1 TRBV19 TGTGCCAGTAGGTACGACAGGAAAGCTTTCTTT CASRYDRKAFF
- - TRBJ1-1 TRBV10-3 TGTGCCATCAGTGATTCCGGGTCGAACACTGAAGCTTTCTTT CAISDSGSNTEAFF
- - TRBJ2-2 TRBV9 TGTGCCAGCATCGGGGGTCGGGGTGGCACCGGGGAGCTGTTTTTT CASIGGRGGTGELFF
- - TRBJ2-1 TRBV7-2 TGTGCCAGCAGCCCCTACTCCTACAATGAGCAGTTCTTC CASSPYSYNEQFF
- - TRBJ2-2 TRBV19 TGTGCCAGCCGGACCAACACCGGGGAGCTGTTTTTT CASRTNTGELFF